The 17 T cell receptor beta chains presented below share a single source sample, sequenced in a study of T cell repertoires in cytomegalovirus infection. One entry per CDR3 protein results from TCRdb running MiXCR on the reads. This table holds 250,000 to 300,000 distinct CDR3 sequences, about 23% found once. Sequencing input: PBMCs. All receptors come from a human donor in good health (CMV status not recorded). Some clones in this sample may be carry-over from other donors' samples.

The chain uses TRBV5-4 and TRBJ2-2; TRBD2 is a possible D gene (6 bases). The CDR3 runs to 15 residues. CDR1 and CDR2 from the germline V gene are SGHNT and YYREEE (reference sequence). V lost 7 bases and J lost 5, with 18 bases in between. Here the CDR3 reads CASATTSLRTGELFF. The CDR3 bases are TGTGCCAGCGCTACGACTAGTTTAAGGACCGGGGAGCTGTTTTTT. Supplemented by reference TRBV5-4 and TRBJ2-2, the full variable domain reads ETGVTQSPTHLIKTRGQQVTLRCSSQSGHNTVSWYQQALGQGPQFIFQYYREEENGRGNFPPRFSGLQFPNYSSELNVNALELDDSALYLCASATTSLRTGELFFGEGSRLTVL.

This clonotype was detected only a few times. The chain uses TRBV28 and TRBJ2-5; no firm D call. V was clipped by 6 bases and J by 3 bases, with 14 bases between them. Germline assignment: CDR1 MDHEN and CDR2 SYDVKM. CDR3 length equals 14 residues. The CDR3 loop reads CASRARGLKETQYF. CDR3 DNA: TGTGCCAGCAGGGCCCGAGGTCTCAAAGAGACCCAGTACTTC.

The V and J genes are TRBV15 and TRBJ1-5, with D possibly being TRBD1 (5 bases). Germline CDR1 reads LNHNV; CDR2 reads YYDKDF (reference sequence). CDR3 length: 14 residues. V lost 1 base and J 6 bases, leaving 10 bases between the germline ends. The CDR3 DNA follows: TGTGCCACCAGCAGAGCCGGGGCGGCTCAGCCCCAGCATTTT. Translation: CATSRAGAAQPQHF.

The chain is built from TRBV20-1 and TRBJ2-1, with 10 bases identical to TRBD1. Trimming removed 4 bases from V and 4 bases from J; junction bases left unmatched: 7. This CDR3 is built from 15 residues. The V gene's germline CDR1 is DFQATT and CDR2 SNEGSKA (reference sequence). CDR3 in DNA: TGCAGTGCTACTTGGGACAGGGGCGATTACAATGAGCAGTTCTTC. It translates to CSATWDRGDYNEQFF.

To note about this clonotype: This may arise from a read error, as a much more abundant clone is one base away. CDR3 protein: CASSLGGRAGAHYNEQFF. CDR3 coding DNA: TGTGCCAGCAGCTTAGGGGGTAGGGCGGGAGCTCACTACAATGAGCAGTTCTTC. The chain links TRBV7-2 to TRBJ2-1; 7 nucleotides match TRBD2. Germline V gene sequence: CDR1 SGHTA, CDR2 FQGNSA. Trimming cost V 1 base and J 3 bases; bases outside gene matches: 12. The CDR3 spans 18 residues.

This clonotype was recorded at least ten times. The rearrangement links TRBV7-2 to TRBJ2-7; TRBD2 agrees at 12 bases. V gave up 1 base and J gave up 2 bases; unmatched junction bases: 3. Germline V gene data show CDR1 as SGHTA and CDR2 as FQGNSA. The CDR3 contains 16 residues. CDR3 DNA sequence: TGTGCCAGCAGCTTAGAGCCTAGCGGGGGGGCCTACGAGCAGTACTTC. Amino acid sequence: CASSLEPSGGAYEQYF.

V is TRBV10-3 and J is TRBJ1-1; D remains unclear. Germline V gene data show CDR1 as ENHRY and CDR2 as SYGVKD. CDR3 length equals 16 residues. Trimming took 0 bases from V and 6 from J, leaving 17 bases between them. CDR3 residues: CAISESGKGMVSEAFF. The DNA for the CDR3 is TGTGCCATCAGTGAGTCTGGGAAAGGGATGGTCTCTGAAGCTTTCTTT.

The CDR3 bases are TGTGCCAGTAGTGCGACCTCGGGCAGGGTCGTCTTGAGCACCGGGGAGCTGTTTTTT. This codes for CASSATSGRVVLSTGELFF. The V gene is TRBV19, the J gene TRBJ2-2; weak D call: TRBD1 (5 bases). The CDR3 spans 19 residues. The germline V gene encodes CDR1 LNHDA and CDR2 SQIVND (reference sequence). Trimming cost V 5 bases and J 4 bases, with 26 bases left between them.

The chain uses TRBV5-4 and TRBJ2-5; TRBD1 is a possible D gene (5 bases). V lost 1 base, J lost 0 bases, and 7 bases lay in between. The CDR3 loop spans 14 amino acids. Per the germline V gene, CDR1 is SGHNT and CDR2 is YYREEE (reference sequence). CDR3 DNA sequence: TGTGCCAGCAGCTTGAGGGGAAACCAAGAGACCCAGTACTTC. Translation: CASSLRGNQETQYF.

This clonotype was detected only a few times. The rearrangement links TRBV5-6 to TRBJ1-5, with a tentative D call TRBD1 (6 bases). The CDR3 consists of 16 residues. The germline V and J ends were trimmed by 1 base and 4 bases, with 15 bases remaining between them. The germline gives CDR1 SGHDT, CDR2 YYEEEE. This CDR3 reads CASSLLGGPDNQPQHF. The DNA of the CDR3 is TGTGCCAGCAGCTTGCTGGGGGGGCCTGATAATCAGCCCCAGCATTTT.

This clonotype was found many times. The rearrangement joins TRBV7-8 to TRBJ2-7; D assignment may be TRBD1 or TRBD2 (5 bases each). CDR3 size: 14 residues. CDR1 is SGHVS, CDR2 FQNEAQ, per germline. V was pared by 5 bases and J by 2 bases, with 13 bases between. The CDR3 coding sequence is TGTGCCAGCAGCCCCACGAGGGGAACCTACGAGCAGTACTTC. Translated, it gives CASSPTRGTYEQYF.

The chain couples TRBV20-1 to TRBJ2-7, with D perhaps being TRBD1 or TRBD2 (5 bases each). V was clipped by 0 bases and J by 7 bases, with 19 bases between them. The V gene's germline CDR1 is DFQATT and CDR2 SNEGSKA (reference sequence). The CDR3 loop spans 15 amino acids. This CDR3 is CSARDGGLGSTEQYF. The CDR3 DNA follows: TGCAGTGCTAGAGATGGGGGATTGGGCTCTACGGAGCAGTACTTC.

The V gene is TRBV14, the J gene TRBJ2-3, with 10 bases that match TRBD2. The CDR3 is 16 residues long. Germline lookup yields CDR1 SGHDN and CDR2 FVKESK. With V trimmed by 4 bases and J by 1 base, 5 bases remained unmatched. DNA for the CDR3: TGTGCCAGCAGCCTGGGACTAGCGTGGGGCACAGATACGCAGTATTTT. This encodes CASSLGLAWGTDTQYF.

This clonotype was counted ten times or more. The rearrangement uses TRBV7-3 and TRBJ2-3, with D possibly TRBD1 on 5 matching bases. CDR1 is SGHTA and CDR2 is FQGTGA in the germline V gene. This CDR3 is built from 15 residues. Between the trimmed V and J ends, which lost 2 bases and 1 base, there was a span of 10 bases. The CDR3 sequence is CASSLQARGTDTQYF. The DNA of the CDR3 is TGTGCCAGCAGCTTACAGGCCAGGGGCACAGATACGCAGTATTTT.

Here the CDR3 DNA reads TGTGCCTGGGGGGGGGGCATAGTCACTGAAGCTTTCTTT. Its translation is CAWGGGIVTEAFF. The J gene is TRBJ1-1, the V gene TRBV30, with D possibly TRBD1 on 6 matching bases. Germline V gene lookup returns CDR1 GTSNPN and CDR2 SVGIG (reference sequence). Trimming cost V 5 bases and J 4 bases, with 14 bases left between them. The CDR3 extends over 13 amino acids. The entire variable domain, with the rest obtained from reference TRBV30 and TRBJ1-1, is as follows: SQTIHQWPATLVQPVGSPLSLECTVEGTSNPNLYWYRQAAGRGLQLLFYSVGIGQISSEVPQNLSASRPQDRQFILSSKKLLLSDSGFYLCAWGGGIVTEAFFGQGTRLTVV.

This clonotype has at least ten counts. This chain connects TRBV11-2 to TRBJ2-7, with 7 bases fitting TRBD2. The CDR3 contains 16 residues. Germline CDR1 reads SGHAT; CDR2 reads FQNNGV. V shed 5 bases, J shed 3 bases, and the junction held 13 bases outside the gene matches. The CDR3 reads CASSPMGGIVSYEQYF. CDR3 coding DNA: TGTGCCAGCAGCCCCATGGGGGGGATCGTGAGCTACGAGCAGTACTTC.

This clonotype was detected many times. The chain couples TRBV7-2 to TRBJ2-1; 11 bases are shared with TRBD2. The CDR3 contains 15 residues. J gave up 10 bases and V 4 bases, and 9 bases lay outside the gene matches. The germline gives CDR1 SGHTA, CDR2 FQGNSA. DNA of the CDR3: TGTGCCAGCAGCTCCACAAGACTAGCGGGAAGAGAGCAGTTCTTC. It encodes CASSSTRLAGREQFF.